This TCR beta chain was observed in a study of blood T cell repertoires in COVID-19. Seattle patients were enrolled during active infection and followed longitudinally. Clones were read by immunoSEQ multiplex PCR, and TCRdb kept only the in-frame ones, dropping some. The top ten hold about 8.2% of the sample, which has some 500,000 clones, roughly 91% seen once. The specimen was peripheral blood. The sequence was collected from a woman aged 45 to 65 with COVID-19, enrolled during active disease.

The chain's CDR3 is CASSTPGQGYSNQPQHF. CDR3 bases: TGTGCCAGCAGCACCCCGGGACAGGGATATAGCAATCAGCCCCAGCATTTT. J is TRBJ1-5 and V is TRBV7-3; 9 nucleotides agree with TRBD1. CDR1 and CDR2 (germline): SGHTA, FQGTGA. This CDR3 is 17 amino acids long. Losses at the gene ends were 5 bases for V and 0 bases for J; bases not matched to a gene: 8.